The rows below give T cell receptor beta chains drawn from one sample of a study of T cell responses to AZD1222 COVID-19 vaccine. TCRdb's table, derived via immunoSEQ multiplex PCR, lists solely in-frame clones and lacks some. Here the sample spans about 160,000 clones, 88% being singletons. Sequences were derived from peripheral blood, sampled on day 0 of AZD1222 vaccination. Receptor source: an adult in good health. CDR3s include the opening cysteine and the closing phenylalanine or tryptophan. The order of the fields is J gene, V gene, D gene, clone size, CDR3 DNA, CDR3 protein. The D gene is left open where the match is weak. Rows give clone size only sometimes, using once, few, many, or a class for an expanded clone.

>TRBJ2-3|TRBV19|TRBD2|.
TGTGCCAGTACCCCTAGCGGGGTTAGCACAGATACGCAGTATTTT
CASTPSGVSTDTQYF
>TRBJ1-4|TRBV2|TRBD1|.
TGTGCCTCCCTAGGGGGCCGCCGTAATGAAAAACTGTTTTTT
CASLGGRRNEKLFF
>TRBJ2-5|TRBV9|TRBD2|.
TGTGCCAGCAGCCTTGGACTAGCGGGAGGGGGACAAGAGACCCAGTACTTC
CASSLGLAGGGQETQYF
>TRBJ2-1|TRBV4-3|.|.
TGCGCCAGCAGCCAAGATCTCGGATCCTACAATGAGCAGTTCTTC
CASSQDLGSYNEQFF
>TRBJ1-1|TRBV19|TRBD1|.
TGTGCCAGTACCGGACAGGGGAACACTGAAGCTTTCTTT
CASTGQGNTEAFF
>TRBJ1-2|TRBV19|.|.
TGTGCCAGTAGTCCGGCGGAAGGGCGCAGGACGCAACCTTTCGGCTACACCTTC
CASSPAEGRRTQPFGYTF
>TRBJ2-2|TRBV5-1|.|.
TGCGCCAGCAGCACAACAGGGAACACCGGGGAGCTGTTTTTT
CASSTTGNTGELFF
>TRBJ1-5|TRBV28|.|.
TGTGCCAGCAGGTCGGGTGGTCAGCCCCAGCATTTT
CASRSGGQPQHF
>TRBJ2-7|TRBV7-2|.|.
TGTGCCAGCAGCTTAGAGCTGACCTACGAGCAGTACTTC
CASSLELTYEQYF
>TRBJ2-7|TRBV6-5|.|.
TGTGCCAGCAGTTCCCCCGGGGGACTCTACGAGCAGTACTTC
CASSSPGGLYEQYF
>TRBJ2-2|TRBV3-1/TRBV3-2|.|.
TGTGCCAGCAGCCAAGGCCGGGATTACACCGGGGAGCTGTTTTTT
CASSQGRDYTGELFF
>TRBJ1-6|TRBV5-5|TRBD1|.
TGTGCCAGCAGCTTGCCCGGGACAGCTAATAATTCACCCCTCCACTTT
CASSLPGTANNSPLHF
>TRBJ2-2|TRBV6-2/TRBV6-3|TRBD2|few
TGTGCCAGCAGTTACGGGACTAGCGGGAGGAGCCCCGGGGAGCTGTTTTTT
CASSYGTSGRSPGELFF
>TRBJ2-1|TRBV19|.|.
TGTGCCAGTAGTAAACCCCCAGCGGATGAGCAGTTCTTC
CASSKPPADEQFF
>TRBJ2-7|TRBV6-5|TRBD2|.
TGTGCCAGCAGAAGGACTAGCGGACGAGGGCAGTACTTC
CASRRTSGRGQYF
>TRBJ2-7|TRBV4-2|.|few
TGTGCCAGCAGCCAAGATGTCGGGAGTTCCTACGAGCAGTACTTC
CASSQDVGSSYEQYF
>TRBJ1-4|TRBV28|.|.
TGTGCCAGCAGTTCACCCGGACAACTTAATGAAAAACTGTTTTTT
CASSSPGQLNEKLFF
>TRBJ1-2|TRBV7-2|.|.
TGTGCCAGCAGCTCCGCTGGGGGGTATGGCTACACCTTC
CASSSAGGYGYTF
>TRBJ2-7|TRBV7-9|TRBD2|.
TGTGCCAGCAGTTCAACCGGGACTAGCGGGGGCGGCGGCTACGAGCAGTACTTC
CASSSTGTSGGGGYEQYF
>TRBJ1-2|TRBV23-1|.|.
TGCGCCAGCAGTCATTATGGCTACACCTTC
CASSHYGYTF
>TRBJ1-1|TRBV11-1|.|.
TGTGCCAGCAGCTTAGGAGTTCAAACGGAGGGAGCTTTCTTT
CASSLGVQTEGAFF
>TRBJ2-7|TRBV29-1|.|.
TGCAGCGTGGCCCCCGACACGGCCTACGAGCAGTACTTC
CSVAPDTAYEQYF
>TRBJ2-2|TRBV27|TRBD2|.
TGTGCCAGCAGTCCGCGTGGGGCACTAGCGGGGGGGCCCGGCACCGGGGAGCTGTTTTTT
CASSPRGALAGGPGTGELFF
>TRBJ1-6|TRBV5-1|.|.
TGCGCCAGCAGCCTTGGCAACGGCGGTAATTCACCCCTCCACTTT
CASSLGNGGNSPLHF
>TRBJ1-1|TRBV24-1|TRBD1|.
TGTGCCACCAGTGATTCCAAGACAGGGGGAACTGAAGCTTTCTTT
CATSDSKTGGTEAFF
>TRBJ1-5|TRBV6-2/TRBV6-3|.|.
TGTGCCAGCAGCACAGCAAATCAGCCCCAGCATTTT
CASSTANQPQHF
>TRBJ2-7|TRBV6-5|.|.
TGTGCCAGCAGTTACGGGCGGGGTTACGAGCAGTACTTC
CASSYGRGYEQYF
>TRBJ1-6|TRBV6-5|TRBD1|few
TGTGCCAGCAGTTACCTAGACAGGGAGAATTCACCCCTCCACTTT
CASSYLDRENSPLHF
>TRBJ2-5|TRBV2|TRBD1|.
TGTGCCAGTTCGGGACAGCAAGAGACCCAGTACTTC
CASSGQQETQYF
>TRBJ1-5|TRBV6-2/TRBV6-3|.|once
TGTGCCAGCAGTCGCGGGGGGTTTAGCAATCAGCCCCAGCATTTT
CASSRGGFSNQPQHF
>TRBJ1-5|TRBV7-2|.|.
TGTGCCAGCAGCTTAGGACTAAACAATCAGCCCCAGCATTTT
CASSLGLNNQPQHF
>TRBJ2-3|TRBV27|TRBD1|once
TGTGCCAGCACCCTCCAGGGGGCGGCAGATACGCAGTATTTT
CASTLQGAADTQYF
>TRBJ1-2|TRBV10-3|TRBD1|.
TGTGCCATCAGTGGTGGGGGACAGGGTAACTATGGCTACACCTTC
CAISGGGQGNYGYTF
>TRBJ2-7|TRBV28|.|.
TGTGCCAGCAGTTTTAACCCTGCCGAGCAGTACTTC
CASSFNPAEQYF
>TRBJ1-6|TRBV30|.|.
TGTGCCTCCGATTCACCCCTCCACTTT
CASDSPLHF
>TRBJ2-1|TRBV4-3|.|.
TGCGCCAGCAGCCAAGATCTTGTGAGCGGATCCTACAATGAGCAGTTCTTC
CASSQDLVSGSYNEQFF
>TRBJ1-6|TRBV18|.|few
TGTGCCAGCTCACCGACGTCGGACATCGCTTCACCCCTCCACTTT
CASSPTSDIASPLHF
>TRBJ1-2|TRBV4-2|TRBD1|.
TGTGCCAGCAGCCAAGTAACAGGGGGATCCTATGGCTACACCTTC
CASSQVTGGSYGYTF
>TRBJ1-2|TRBV25-1|.|.
TGTGCCAGCAGTGAGGGGGCTCAGCGTGGCTACACCTTC
CASSEGAQRGYTF
>TRBJ1-1|TRBV28|TRBD1|.
TGTGCCAGCTCCCCCCAACAGGGGATGGGAACTGAAGCTTTCTTT
CASSPQQGMGTEAFF
>TRBJ2-4|TRBV19|.|.
TGTGCCAGTAGTATGTCAGGGGTAGGTGCAAAGTACATTCAGTACTTC
CASSMSGVGAKYIQYF
>TRBJ2-1|TRBV19|.|many
TGTGCCAGTAGTCGCCGGACCGAATACAATGAGCAGTTCTTC
CASSRRTEYNEQFF
>TRBJ2-1|TRBV7-6|TRBD1|.
TGTGCCAGCAGCTTGATAGGGGGCAAATCCTACAATGAGCAGTTCTTC
CASSLIGGKSYNEQFF
>TRBJ1-1|TRBV15|.|few
TGTGCCACCAGCAGGTCAGGCCTGGGGACTGAAGCTTTCTTT
CATSRSGLGTEAFF
>TRBJ1-2|TRBV15|.|.
TGTGCCACCAGCCCCCACCTTTTGGGAGAGCGAAAGGGTGGCTACACCTTC
CATSPHLLGERKGGYTF
>TRBJ1-2|TRBV19|TRBD1|.
TGTGCCAGTAGTGCCAACAGGGGTAGCTACACCTTC
CASSANRGSYTF
>TRBJ1-5|TRBV28|TRBD1|few
TGTGCCAGCAGTGTCCAGGGGGGCAACCTCAATCAGCCCCAGCATTTT
CASSVQGGNLNQPQHF
>TRBJ1-1|TRBV18|.|.
TGTGCCAGCTCACCACCGACTGGGACTGAAGCTTTCTTT
CASSPPTGTEAFF
>TRBJ2-7|TRBV7-2|.|.
TGTGCCAGCAGCTTATATTCCCACGAGCAGTACTTC
CASSLYSHEQYF
>TRBJ2-1|TRBV18|.|.
TGTGCCAGCTCACCTCAGGGCAATGAGCAGTTCTTC
CASSPQGNEQFF
>TRBJ1-1|TRBV5-4|.|.
TGTGCCAGCAGCTTGGCCGGGGGGGTAAACACTGAAGCTTTCTTT
CASSLAGGVNTEAFF
>TRBJ1-4|TRBV28|TRBD1|.
TGTGCCAGCAGCCCGAGTCCCGGGACAGGGTCTAATGAAAAACTGTTTTTT
CASSPSPGTGSNEKLFF
>TRBJ1-1|TRBV5-1|TRBD1|.
TGCGCCAGCAGCTTCGGGACAGGGCCCATGAACACTGAAGCTTTCTTT
CASSFGTGPMNTEAFF
>TRBJ1-2|TRBV2|.|once
TGTGCCAGCACGCGGGGTAGGGATGGCTACACCTTC
CASTRGRDGYTF
>TRBJ2-3|TRBV4-1|.|.
TGCGCCAGCAGCCAAGGGGGAGGTCCCAGCACAGATACGCAGTATTTT
CASSQGGGPSTDTQYF
>TRBJ1-3|TRBV28|.|.
TGTGCCAGCAGTTCCGTTGGGGGTGGAAACACCATATATTTT
CASSSVGGGNTIYF
>TRBJ2-7|TRBV5-1|.|.
TGCGCCAGCAGCTTGGCGCCGGGACGTAACTACGAGCAGTACTTC
CASSLAPGRNYEQYF
>TRBJ1-4|TRBV23-1|.|.
TGCGCCAGCAGTCAATCTAGGCCGAATAATGAAAAACTGTTTTTT
CASSQSRPNNEKLFF
>TRBJ1-1|TRBV28|.|.
TGTGCCAGCAGTTCGACCTTTACAGGGTCGAACACTGAAGCTTTCTTT
CASSSTFTGSNTEAFF